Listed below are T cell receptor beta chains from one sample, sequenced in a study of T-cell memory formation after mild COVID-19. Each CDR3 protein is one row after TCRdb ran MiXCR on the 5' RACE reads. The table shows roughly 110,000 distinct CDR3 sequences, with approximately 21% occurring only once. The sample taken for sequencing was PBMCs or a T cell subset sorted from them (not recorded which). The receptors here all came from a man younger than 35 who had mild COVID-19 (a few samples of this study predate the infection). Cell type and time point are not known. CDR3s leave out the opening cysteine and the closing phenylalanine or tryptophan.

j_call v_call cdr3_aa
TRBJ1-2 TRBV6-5 ASSFTGAGGYT
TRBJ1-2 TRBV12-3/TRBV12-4 ASSFSPDGYT
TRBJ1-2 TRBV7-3 ASSPYRGEENGYT
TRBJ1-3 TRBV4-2 ASSQGREDTIY
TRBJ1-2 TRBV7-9 ASSYTGTGRPGYT
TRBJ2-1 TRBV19 ASSIGQINEQF
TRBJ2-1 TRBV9 ASSFLGRGPNEQF
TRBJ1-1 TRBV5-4 ASSFNRMNTEAF
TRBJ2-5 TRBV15 ATSRVDYRGQETQY
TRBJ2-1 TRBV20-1 SASVRQGRITYNEQF
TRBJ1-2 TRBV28 ASSLIVRGSYGYT
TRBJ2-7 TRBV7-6 ASSPRAGVSYEQY
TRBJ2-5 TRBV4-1 ASSQGLGETQY